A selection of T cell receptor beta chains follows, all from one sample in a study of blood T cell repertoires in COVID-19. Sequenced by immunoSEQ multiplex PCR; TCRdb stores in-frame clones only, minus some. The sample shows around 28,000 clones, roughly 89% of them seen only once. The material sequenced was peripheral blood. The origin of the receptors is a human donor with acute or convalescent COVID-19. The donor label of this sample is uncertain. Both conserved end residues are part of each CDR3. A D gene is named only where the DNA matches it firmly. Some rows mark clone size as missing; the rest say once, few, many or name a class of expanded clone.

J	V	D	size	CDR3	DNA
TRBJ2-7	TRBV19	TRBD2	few	CASSISGSYDEQYF	TGTGCCAGTAGTATTAGCGGGAGTTACGACGAGCAGTACTTC
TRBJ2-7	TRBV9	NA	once	CASSVTPVPIYEQYF	TGTGCCAGCAGCGTAACCCCGGTTCCGATCTACGAGCAGTACTTC
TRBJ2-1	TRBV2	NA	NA	CASTPEDSYNEQFF	TGTGCCAGCACTCCCGAGGATTCCTACAATGAGCAGTTCTTC
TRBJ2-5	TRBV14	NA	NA	CASSPERSPTQTQYF	TGTGCCAGCAGCCCTGAGCGAAGCCCCACCCAGACCCAGTACTTC
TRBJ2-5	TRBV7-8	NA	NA	CASSISARETQYF	TGTGCCAGCAGCATCAGCGCCCGGGAGACCCAGTACTTC
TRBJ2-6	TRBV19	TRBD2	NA	CASSLVGGEPGANVLTF	TGTGCCAGTAGCCTCGTGGGGGGGGAGCCTGGGGCCAACGTCCTGACTTTC
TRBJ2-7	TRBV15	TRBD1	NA	CATSREQGVSYEQYF	TGTGCCACCAGCAGAGAGCAGGGGGTTTCCTACGAGCAGTACTTC
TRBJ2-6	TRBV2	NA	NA	CASSRIPGQALSSGANVLTF	TGTGCCAGCAGCCGAATCCCTGGACAAGCTCTAAGCTCTGGGGCCAACGTCCTGACTTTC
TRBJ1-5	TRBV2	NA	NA	CASATDRHSNQPQHF	TGTGCCAGCGCGACCGACAGGCATAGCAATCAGCCCCAGCATTTT
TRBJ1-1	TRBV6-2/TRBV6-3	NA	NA	CASSYPTRGPEAFF	TGTGCCAGCAGTTACCCGACCAGGGGCCCTGAAGCTTTCTTT
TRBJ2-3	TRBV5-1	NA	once	CASSFGGADTQYF	TGCGCCAGCAGCTTTGGCGGTGCGGATACGCAGTATTTT
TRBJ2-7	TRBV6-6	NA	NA	CASSKSIEQYF	TGTGCCAGCAGTAAGAGCATAGAGCAGTACTTC
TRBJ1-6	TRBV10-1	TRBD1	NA	CASSRQGWNSPLHF	TGCGCCAGCAGTCGACAGGGGTGGAATTCACCCCTCCACTTT
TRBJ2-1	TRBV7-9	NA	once	CASTSPGEQFF	TGTGCCAGCACCTCCCCCGGTGAGCAGTTCTTC
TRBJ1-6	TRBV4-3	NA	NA	CASSRDLIEDKYNSPLHF	TGCGCCAGCAGCCGAGACCTCATCGAGGATAAGTATAATTCACCCCTCCACTTT
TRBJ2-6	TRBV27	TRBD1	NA	CASSLYRTGGTGANVLTF	TGTGCCAGCAGTTTATATAGGACAGGGGGCACTGGGGCCAACGTCCTGACTTTC
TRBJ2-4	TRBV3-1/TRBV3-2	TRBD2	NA	CASSQGLAGGPRNIQYF	TGTGCCAGCAGCCAAGGACTAGCGGGGGGCCCGCGAAACATTCAGTACTTC
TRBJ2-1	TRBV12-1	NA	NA	CASSFPDSTSGRALVPYNEQFF	TGTGCCAGCAGCTTCCCGGATTCAACTAGCGGGAGGGCCTTGGTTCCCTACAATGAGCAGTTCTTC
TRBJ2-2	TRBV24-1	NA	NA	CATSVPRTGELFF	TGTGCCACCAGTGTACCGAGAACCGGGGAGCTGTTTTTT
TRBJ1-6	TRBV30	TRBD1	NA	CAWSWTGRLSPLHF	TGTGCCTGGAGTTGGACAGGGAGGTTGTCACCCCTCCACTTT
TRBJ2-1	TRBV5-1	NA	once	CASSLAGGHSYNEQFF	TGCGCCAGCAGCTTGGCCGGGGGGCACTCCTACAATGAGCAGTTCTTC
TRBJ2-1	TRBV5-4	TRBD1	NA	CATRTGGKNADEQFF	TGTGCCACCCGGACAGGGGGCAAGAACGCCGATGAGCAGTTCTTC